This TCR beta chain was sequenced for a study of T cell responses to AZD1222 COVID-19 vaccine. General study results and limits: A mostly white British donor set with more females was recruited, and clonal diversity was possibly underestimated.

Repertoires were generated with immunoSEQ multiplex PCR, while TCRdb's copy carries only in-frame clones and drops some. The sample contains 150,000 to 200,000 clones, 88% of which appear only once. In the case of this clone: The antigen remains unidentified.

The CDR3 has 16 residues. The V and J ends lost 2 bases and 6 bases, in that order; junction bases with no gene match: 8. Germline loops: CDR1 KGHSH, CDR2 LQKENI. Pooled together were second doses at about 4 or about 12 weeks. This chain connects TRBV18 to TRBJ2-7; 12 nucleotides line up with TRBD2. Sequenced here: peripheral blood, sampled 28 days after the second AZD1222 dose. The sequence came from an adult who received the AZD1222 COVID-19 vaccine. The CDR3 nucleotides read TGTGCCAGCTCACCATCGGCTAGCGGGGGGGCGGGCGAGCAGTACTTC. Translation: CASSPSASGGAGEQYF.